This entry concerns a single TCR beta chain. Per the original data handling: Reference gene primer amplification in the assay estimated nucleated cell counts. Clones were read by immunoSEQ multiplex PCR, and TCRdb kept only the in-frame ones, dropping some. Clonal size and the V and J genes are those of that table, whereas D and trimming came from the DNA. The data contain approximately 390,000 clones, 85% to 90% of them singletons. This record belongs to a study of blood T cell repertoires in COVID-19. Study-level background: COVID-19 samples collected from the United States, Italy and Spain covered acute and convalescent phases. T cells, B-cell-depleted T cells, or PBMCs provided the cDNA or gDNA that served as material.

Trimming removed 3 bases at V and 4 bases at J, with 11 bases between. The CDR3 length is 14 residues. Germline V CDR1 and CDR2: SGDLS, YYNGEE. This TCR was recovered from a young man with active or convalescent COVID-19. The genes are TRBV9 and TRBJ1-3; possible D gene TRBD1, 6 bases. Material: peripheral blood. The CDR3 coding sequence is TGTGCCAGCAGCGGGGTCAGGGGAGGAAACACCATATATTTT. Translating it yields CASSGVRGGNTIYF.